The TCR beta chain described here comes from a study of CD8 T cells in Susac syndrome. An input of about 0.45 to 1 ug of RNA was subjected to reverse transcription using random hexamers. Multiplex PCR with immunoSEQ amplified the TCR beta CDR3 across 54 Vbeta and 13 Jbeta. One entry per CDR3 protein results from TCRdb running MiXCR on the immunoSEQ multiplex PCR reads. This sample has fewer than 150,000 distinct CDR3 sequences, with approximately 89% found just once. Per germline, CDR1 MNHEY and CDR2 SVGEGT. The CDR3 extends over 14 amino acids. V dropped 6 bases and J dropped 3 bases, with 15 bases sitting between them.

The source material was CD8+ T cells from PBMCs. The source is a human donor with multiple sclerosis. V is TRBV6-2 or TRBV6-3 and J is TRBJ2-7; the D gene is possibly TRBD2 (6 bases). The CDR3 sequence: CASRLGGQIYEQYF. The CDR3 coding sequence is TGTGCCAGCAGACTGGGAGGCCAGATCTACGAGCAGTACTTC.